Below are 14 T cell receptor beta chains sequenced from a single sample in a study of blood T cell repertoires in COVID-19. Profiled with immunoSEQ multiplex PCR; TCRdb holds only in-frame clones, not every one. In the table there are approximately 300,000 clones, approximately 90% of which are singletons. The sequenced sample consisted of peripheral blood. The receptor set was obtained from a woman under 40 with COVID-19, enrolled during active disease.

This chain uses TRBV4-2 with TRBJ2-6; possibly TRBD2 for D (6 bases). In germline, CDR1 is LGHNA, CDR2 YNFKEQ. The germline V and J ends were trimmed by 6 bases and 7 bases, with 7 bases remaining between them. The CDR3 has 12 residues. This CDR3 is CASREGANVLTF. The CDR3, as DNA: TGTGCCAGCAGGGAGGGCGCCAACGTCCTGACTTTC.

The chain has TRBV10-2 and TRBJ1-2; 8 bases map to TRBD1. The CDR3 sequence is 14 residues long. Trimming cost V 4 bases and J 5 bases; bases outside gene matches: 6. The germline V gene encodes CDR1 WSHSY and CDR2 SAAADI. CDR3 sequence: CASSGTGGRYGYTF. The CDR3 DNA reads as TGCGCCAGCAGTGGAACAGGGGGACGATATGGCTACACCTTC.

A few counts support this clone. The V gene is TRBV6-5, the J gene TRBJ1-2, with a tentative D call TRBD1 (5 bases). This CDR3 region has 12 residues. The germline V gene has CDR1 MNHEY and CDR2 SVGAGI. Trimming pared 6 bases from V and 8 bases from J, leaving 13 bases between. The CDR3 region is CASSIGGHGYTF. Here the CDR3 DNA reads TGTGCCAGCAGCATCGGGGGTCACGGCTACACCTTC.

The chain has TRBV30 and TRBJ1-1; no firm D call. The CDR3 runs to 13 residues. V lost 1 base and J 0 bases, leaving 6 bases between the germline ends. Germline CDR1 is GTSNPN and CDR2 is SVGIG (reference sequence). CDR3 nucleotides: TGTGCCTGGAGTGCCCAGTTGAACACTGAAGCTTTCTTT. The encoded protein is CAWSAQLNTEAFF.

With respect to this clone: In the same sample, other DNA sequences code for this CDR3. This chain links TRBV11-2 with TRBJ2-3, with D possibly TRBD1 on 5 matching bases. The CDR3 is made up of 13 amino acids. Germline V gives CDR1 SGHAT, CDR2 FQNNGV. V shed 1 base and J shed 6 bases, with 8 bases lying between them. CDR3: CASSLAGPDTQYF. In nucleotides, the CDR3 is TGTGCCAGCAGCTTAGCAGGGCCCGATACGCAGTATTTT.

This chain uses TRBV5-5 with TRBJ1-1; 9 bases are a match to TRBD1. CDR3 length: 15 residues. J was trimmed by 6 bases and V by 3 bases; bases with no gene match: 9. Germline assignment: CDR1 SGHKS and CDR2 YYEKEE (reference sequence). The CDR3 coding sequence is TGTGCCAGCAGCTACACCGGGACAGGGAGCGCTGAAGCTTTCTTT. Its protein is CASSYTGTGSAEAFF.

The chain links TRBV2 to TRBJ2-4; D might be TRBD2 (5 bases). Trimming took 8 bases from V and 8 from J, leaving 13 bases between them. The length of the CDR3 is 12 residues. Germline values: CDR1 SNHLY, CDR2 FYNNEI. CDR3 in DNA: TGTGCCAGCGGGCCACCCGGGGACATTCAGTACTTC. Its translation is CASGPPGDIQYF.

The chain carries TRBV3-1 (or the pseudogene TRBV3-2) and TRBJ2-3; 9 nucleotides align to TRBD2. The CDR3 length is 13 residues. Germline V gene data show CDR1 as LGHDT and CDR2 as YNNKEL (reference sequence). V gave up 5 bases and J gave up 7 bases; unmatched junction bases: 4. The CDR3 nucleotides are TGTGCCAGCAGCATAGGGACTAGCTATACGCAGTATTTT. Its protein product is CASSIGTSYTQYF.

The chain joins TRBV6-2 or TRBV6-3 to TRBJ2-1; a possible D gene is TRBD2 (5 bases). Germline V gives CDR1 MNHEY, CDR2 SVGEGT. V lost 5 bases and J 7 bases, leaving 9 bases between the germline ends. The CDR3 is made up of 12 amino acids. The chain's CDR3 is CASSRLANEQFF. The CDR3 DNA reads as TGTGCCAGCAGTCGATTAGCGAATGAGCAGTTCTTC.

The J gene is TRBJ1-1, the V gene TRBV19; D is unresolved. Trimming stripped 4 bases from V and 2 bases from J, with 14 bases between. The CDR3 covers 15 residues. From germline, CDR1 is LNHDA and CDR2 SQIVND (reference sequence). The CDR3 nucleotides read TGTGCCAGTAGTACTCCCCCGGAGGGAAACACTGAAGCTTTCTTT. This gives the protein CASSTPPEGNTEAFF.

V usage is TRBV6-6 and J usage is TRBJ1-1, with 8 nucleotides matching TRBD1. This CDR3 spans 13 amino acids. Per the germline V gene, CDR1 is MNHNY and CDR2 is SVGAGI (reference sequence). J lost 11 bases, V lost 4 bases, and 9 bases had no gene match. This chain's CDR3 is CASSFGQGSSAFF. CDR3 bases: TGTGCCAGCAGTTTCGGACAGGGTTCTTCGGCTTTCTTT.

The genes are TRBV9 and TRBJ2-5; possible D gene TRBD1, 5 bases. The germline V and J ends were trimmed by 3 bases and 5 bases, with 14 bases remaining between them. This CDR3 region has 14 residues. The V gene's germline CDR1 is SGDLS and CDR2 YYNGEE. CDR3: CASSGGTGWETQYF. The CDR3 region has the DNA TGTGCCAGCAGCGGTGGAACAGGATGGGAGACCCAGTACTTC.

The chain has TRBV2 and TRBJ1-5, with unresolved D. The CDR3 consists of 12 residues. Germline V gene lookup returns CDR1 SNHLY and CDR2 FYNNEI. With 5 bases removed from V and 3 bases from J, the gap between germline ends came to 5 bases. The chain's CDR3 is CASSLDNQPQHF. The CDR3 DNA sequence: TGTGCCAGCAGTCTAGACAATCAGCCCCAGCATTTT.

The V call is TRBV11-2, the J call TRBJ1-1, with D perhaps matching TRBD1 (6 bases). The CDR3 contains 12 residues. CDR1 is SGHAT, CDR2 FQNNGV, per germline. V was cut by 0 bases and J by 11 bases, with 10 bases left in between. CDR3 DNA sequence: TGTGCCAGCAGCTTAGAGCACAGGGTTGCTTTCTTT. This translates into CASSLEHRVAFF.